Listed below are T cell receptor beta chains from one sample, sequenced in a study of PD-L1 blockade in urothelial cancer. Only in-frame clones appear in the TCRdb table, and some are missing; sequencing was by immunoSEQ multiplex PCR. Seen here are over 15,000 clones, roughly 87% observed once, and the top ten hold about 6.1%. The sequencing used PBMCs, collected around atezolizumab (anti-PD-L1) treatment. The receptors here all came from a man aged 45-65 years with urothelial cancer. CDR3s include the opening cysteine and the closing phenylalanine or tryptophan. The order of the fields is CDR3 length, D gene, V gene, J gene, clone size, CDR3 protein, CDR3 DNA. A D gene is named only where the DNA matches it firmly. Only part of the rows carry a size: once, few, many, or a class if the clone is expanded.

13	-	TRBV7-9	TRBJ1-2	-	CASSLATGNGYTF	TGTGCCAGCAGCTTAGCGACAGGAAATGGCTACACCTTC
14	TRBD2	TRBV9	TRBJ2-7	-	CASSGTSGTHEQYF	TGTGCCAGCAGCGGGACTAGCGGGACACACGAGCAGTACTTC
14	TRBD1	TRBV7-9	TRBJ1-1	-	CASSGTGTGSEAFF	TGTGCCAGCAGCGGAACCGGGACAGGGTCTGAAGCTTTCTTT
18	TRBD2	TRBV7-9	TRBJ2-7	-	CASSMIGTSGSIRYEQYF	TGTGCCAGCAGCATGATAGGGACTAGCGGGAGTATTCGGTACGAGCAGTACTTC
15	TRBD1	TRBV4-1	TRBJ1-5	-	CASSRTGGENQPQHF	TGCGCCAGCAGCCGGACAGGGGGCGAGAATCAGCCCCAGCATTTT
14	-	TRBV2	TRBJ1-6	-	CASSEGGRSSPLHF	TGTGCCAGCAGTGAAGGGGGGCGAAGTTCACCCCTCCACTTT
15	-	TRBV21-1	TRBJ2-2	few	CASGRGQANTGELFF	TGTGCCAGCGGCCGGGGACAGGCGAACACCGGGGAGCTGTTTTTT
12	-	TRBV6-5	TRBJ1-1	-	CATKLSGTEAFF	TGTGCCACGAAACTTTCTGGCACTGAAGCTTTCTTT
17	TRBD2	TRBV4-3	TRBJ2-6	-	CASSQGLAGSGANVLTF	TGCGCCAGCAGCCAAGGACTAGCGGGCTCTGGGGCCAACGTCCTGACTTTC
16	-	TRBV9	TRBJ2-2	-	CASSAVDGPNTGELFF	TGTGCCAGCAGCGCAGTGGATGGGCCCAACACCGGGGAGCTGTTTTTT
14	TRBD1	TRBV28	TRBJ2-7	-	CASTAGTAGLEQYF	TGTGCCAGCACCGCCGGGACAGCCGGTCTCGAGCAGTACTTC
16	TRBD1	TRBV27	TRBJ2-1	-	CASNRGGQGANNEQFF	TGTGCCAGCAACCGAGGGGGACAGGGGGCTAACAATGAGCAGTTCTTC
16	TRBD1	TRBV18	TRBJ1-1	-	CASSPLPGQPNTEAFF	TGTGCCAGCTCACCACTGCCGGGACAGCCGAACACTGAAGCTTTCTTT
16	TRBD1	TRBV28	TRBJ2-6	-	CASSSGTASGANVLTF	TGTGCCAGCAGTTCGGGGACAGCCTCTGGGGCCAACGTCCTGACTTTC
14	TRBD1	TRBV29-1	TRBJ1-1	-	CSGGQGGKNTEAFF	TGCAGCGGGGGACAGGGCGGTAAGAACACTGAAGCTTTCTTT
16	-	TRBV5-1	TRBJ2-5	-	CASSLSPRGSQETQYF	TGCGCCAGCAGCTTGTCCCCAAGGGGGAGCCAAGAGACCCAGTACTTC
15	-	TRBV28	TRBJ2-1	-	CASREGQGPYNEQFF	TGTGCCAGCAGAGAAGGTCAGGGGCCTTACAATGAGCAGTTCTTC
11	-	TRBV27	TRBJ2-7	-	CASSLGPEQYF	TGTGCCAGCAGTTTAGGGCCGGAGCAGTACTTC
13	TRBD1	TRBV5-1	TRBJ2-7	-	CASSEQGAYEQYF	TGCGCCAGCAGCGAACAGGGGGCATACGAGCAGTACTTC
12	TRBD1	TRBV28	TRBJ1-4	-	CAARDRVEKLFF	TGCGCAGCGAGGGACAGGGTCGAAAAACTGTTTTTT
16	TRBD2	TRBV15	TRBJ2-1	-	CATSRGPTSGGSEQFF	TGTGCCACCAGCAGAGGTCCGACTAGCGGAGGTAGTGAGCAGTTCTTC
11	-	TRBV11-2	TRBJ1-2	-	CASGDLLGYTF	TGTGCCAGCGGAGATCTATTGGGCTACACCTTC
15	TRBD1	TRBV5-5	TRBJ2-7	-	CASSFKGTGGYEQYF	TGTGCCAGCAGCTTTAAGGGGACAGGGGGGTACGAGCAGTACTTC
14	-	TRBV7-8	TRBJ1-6	-	CASSLGSVNSPLHF	TGTGCCAGCAGCTTAGGCTCAGTTAATTCACCCCTCCACTTT
15	TRBD2	TRBV18	TRBJ2-7	once	CASSDTSGRAYEQYF	TGTGCCAGCTCGGATACTAGCGGGCGAGCCTACGAGCAGTACTTC
16	TRBD1	TRBV11-2	TRBJ2-3	-	CASSLDGDRGTDTQYF	TGTGCCAGCAGCTTAGATGGGGACAGGGGCACAGATACGCAGTATTTT
15	TRBD2	TRBV11-3	TRBJ2-1	few	CASSLDGGLDNEQFF	TGTGCCAGCAGCTTAGACGGGGGGTTGGACAATGAGCAGTTCTTC
13	TRBD2	TRBV27	TRBJ2-7	-	CASGLAGPYEQYF	TGTGCCAGCGGACTAGCGGGGCCGTACGAGCAGTACTTC
13	TRBD1	TRBV7-9	TRBJ2-7	few	CASSSDREYEQYF	TGTGCCAGCAGCTCGGACAGGGAGTACGAGCAGTACTTC
15	-	TRBV7-9	TRBJ1-1	-	CASSLARTSTGNAFF	TGTGCCAGCAGCTTAGCGCGGACTTCAACAGGGAACGCTTTCTTT
15	-	TRBV10-2	TRBJ2-1	-	CASSAWGESYNEQFF	TGCGCCAGCAGTGCGTGGGGAGAGTCCTACAATGAGCAGTTCTTC
13	TRBD1	TRBV7-3	TRBJ1-6	-	CASSILQGSPLHF	TGTGCCAGCAGCATCCTACAGGGGTCACCCCTCCACTTT
20	TRBD2	TRBV4-3	TRBJ2-3	-	CASSQEVRSGLADRPDTQYF	TGCGCCAGCAGCCAAGAAGTCCGGAGTGGACTAGCAGATCGCCCAGATACGCAGTATTTT
14	-	TRBV5-1	TRBJ2-5	-	CASSLGLGQETQYF	TGCGCCAGCAGCTTGGGACTAGGGCAAGAGACCCAGTACTTC
14	TRBD1	TRBV6-6	TRBJ1-4	-	CASSYPGTGQKLFF	TGTGCCAGCAGTTACCCCGGGACAGGGCAAAAACTGTTTTTT
16	-	TRBV18	TRBJ2-3	-	CASSPRWQDNTDTQYF	TGTGCCAGCTCACCACGGTGGCAGGACAACACAGATACGCAGTATTTT
14	-	TRBV11-2	TRBJ1-4	-	CASNRERNPEKLFF	TGTGCCAGCAACAGGGAAAGGAACCCCGAAAAACTGTTTTTT
14	-	TRBV10-2	TRBJ2-7	-	CASRSSGQTYEQYF	TGCGCCAGCAGGTCGAGTGGGCAGACCTACGAGCAGTACTTC
16	-	TRBV5-1	TRBJ1-2	-	CASSLGQVRTNYGYTF	TGCGCCAGCAGCTTGGGACAGGTTCGAACTAACTATGGCTACACCTTC